The 21 T cell receptor beta chains given below trace back to one sample, sequenced in a study of blood T cells in healthy people across ages. The use of a sample-barcoded 5' primer and a J-beta primer mix characterized a second PCR of roughly 7 to 12 cycles. From the 5' RACE reads, TCRdb called clonotypes with MiXCR, one entry per CDR3 protein. The data hold roughly 640,000 distinct CDR3 sequences, with about 30% observed a single time. The sample taken for sequencing was blood. These receptors were collected from an elderly woman in good health.

This clonotype was seen repeatedly, ten times or more. The CDR3 region has the DNA TGTGCCAGCAGACAAAGGGGTTCATACTATGGCTACACCTTC. Amino acid sequence: CASRQRGSYYGYTF. The chain has TRBV27 and TRBJ1-2; D perhaps matches TRBD1 (5 bases). CDR1 and CDR2 from the germline V gene are MNHEY and SMNVEV (reference sequence). Trimming stripped 6 bases from V and 3 bases from J, with 14 bases between. The CDR3 length is 14 residues.

In this sample, this clonotype turned up a few times. With a much larger clone just one base away, this may be a read error. Here the CDR3 DNA reads TGTGCCAGCAGCCCAGATACAGGGTATGAGCAGTACTTC. This codes for CASSPDTGYEQYF. This chain links TRBV7-3 with TRBJ2-5; D might be TRBD1 (6 bases). The CDR3 contains 13 residues. The V end was cut by 5 bases, the J end by 11 bases, with 18 bases between. CDR1 and CDR2 (germline): SGHTA, FQGTGA.

This clonotype was detected ten times or more. CDR3 DNA: TGTGCCAGCAGTTTATCAGGGGATGATAATTCACCCCTCCACTTT. Residues: CASSLSGDDNSPLHF. The V gene is TRBV27, the J gene TRBJ1-6, with D perhaps TRBD1 (5 bases). There are 15 residues in the CDR3. CDR1 and CDR2 (germline): MNHEY, SMNVEV (reference sequence). Trimming stripped 0 bases from V and 5 bases from J, with 8 bases between.

A few counts support this clonotype. In DNA form, the CDR3 reads TGTGCCACCGGGACAGGGCTTGGAAACACCATATATTTT. This gives the protein CATGTGLGNTIYF. The rearrangement uses TRBV19 and TRBJ1-3; 9 nucleotides align to TRBD1. The V gene end was trimmed by 10 bases and the J gene end by 3 bases; junction bases not matched to a gene: 4. The CDR3 runs 13 residues. The V gene's germline CDR1 is LNHDA and CDR2 SQIVND (reference sequence). The variable domain in full, completed from reference TRBV19 and TRBJ1-3, reads DGGITQSPKYLFRKEGQNVTLSCEQNLNHDAMYWYRQDPGQGLRLIYYSQIVNDFQKGDIAEGYSVSREKKESFPLTVTSAQKNPTAFYLCATGTGLGNTIYFGEGSWLTVV.

This clonotype was counted at least ten times. The chain employs TRBV4-2 and TRBJ1-6, with a weak D call TRBD1 (5 bases). The CDR3 spans 18 residues. Trimming shortened V by 3 bases and J by 1 base, and 16 bases separated the two germline ends. The V gene's germline CDR1 is LGHNA and CDR2 YNFKEQ. The CDR3 DNA is TGTGCCAGCAGCCAGGCTGCGTTGGGGGGATCCTATAATTCACCCCTCCACTTT. Its translation is CASSQAALGGSYNSPLHF.

This clonotype was observed at least ten times. The chain is built from TRBV3-1 and TRBJ2-7; 7 bases are a match to TRBD2. V was clipped by 3 bases and J by 1 base; unmatched bases: 15. From germline, CDR1 is LGHDT and CDR2 YNNKEL (reference sequence). The CDR3 contains 18 residues. The CDR3 bases are TGTGCCAGCAGCCATAGACCCCCGTCGGGGCGGGGGTCCTACGAGCAGTACTTC. Its protein product is CASSHRPPSGRGSYEQYF.

The rearrangement uses TRBV6-6 and TRBJ2-3, with a weak D call TRBD2 (6 bases). V was clipped by 6 bases and J by 4 bases, with 14 bases between them. The CDR3 totals 14 residues. From germline, CDR1 is MNHNY and CDR2 SVGAGI (reference sequence). This CDR3 reads CASRAFGGPDTQYF. The CDR3 nucleotides are TGTGCCAGCAGGGCCTTCGGAGGGCCAGATACGCAGTATTTT.

This clonotype was seen a single time. The chain carries TRBV7-2 and TRBJ2-5; a possible D gene is TRBD1 (6 bases). The tail of the sequence fits TRBJ2-7 better, so the J call may be wrong. The V gene's germline CDR1 is SGHTA and CDR2 FQGNSA. This CDR3 comprises 15 residues. The CDR3 here is CASSTDSWALYEQYF. The CDR3 coding sequence is TGTGCCAGCAGCACGGACAGTTGGGCCCTATACGAGCAGTACTTC.

This clonotype was seen once. The chain carries TRBV7-2 and TRBJ2-3; 8 positions match TRBD2. This CDR3 comprises 17 residues. V shed 0 bases and J 0 bases; nucleotides not matched to a gene: 5. The V gene's germline CDR1 is SGHTA and CDR2 FQGNSA. The CDR3 nucleotides read TGTGCCAGCAGCTTAGCGGCGGGGGGTCCCAGCACAGATACGCAGTATTTT. Amino acid sequence: CASSLAAGGPSTDTQYF.

This clonotype appeared many times. The V call is TRBV12-3 or TRBV12-4, the J call TRBJ2-5; unclear D gene. Trimming removed 3 bases at V and 12 bases at J, with 20 bases between. This CDR3 region has 14 residues. This chain's CDR3 is CASSFGSSATKKYF. CDR3 nucleotide sequence: TGTGCCAGCAGTTTTGGGTCGTCAGCGACAAAGAAGTACTTC.

This clonotype was recorded only once. The V gene is TRBV12-3 or TRBV12-4, the J gene TRBJ2-5, with 9 bases aligning to TRBD1. The CDR3 has 17 amino acids. V lost 0 bases and J lost 8; bases outside the gene matches: 13. The CDR3 bases are TGTGCCAGCAGTTTAGCGCGGAACATGGGACAGGGAGGTACCCAGTACTTC. It translates to CASSLARNMGQGGTQYF.

This clonotype appeared many times. The chain has TRBV20-1 and TRBJ1-2; perhaps TRBD1 as D (5 bases). The germline V gene has CDR1 DFQATT and CDR2 SNEGSKA (reference sequence). The CDR3 runs 13 residues. The V gene lost 3 bases and the J gene lost 5 bases, with 13 bases spanning the gap. CDR3 sequence: CSASRGIEYGYTF. CDR3 coding DNA: TGCAGTGCTAGTCGGGGGATCGAGTATGGCTACACCTTC.

The sample holds a few counts of this clonotype. V usage is TRBV6-5 and J usage is TRBJ1-2; TRBD1 matches at 9 bases. In germline, CDR1 is MNHEY, CDR2 SVGAGI. Germline trimming cut 6 bases from V and 1 base from J; bases unmatched to any gene: 9. This CDR3 has 16 amino acids. The CDR3 spells CASRYQTGGHNYGYTF. CDR3 bases: TGTGCCAGCAGATACCAAACAGGGGGCCATAACTATGGCTACACCTTC.

Comments on this clonotype: A read error is possible here, since a much larger clone lies one base away. This chain joins TRBV20-1 and TRBJ1-2; tentatively, D is TRBD1 (5 bases). The CDR3 has 12 residues. In germline, CDR1 is DFQATT, CDR2 SNEGSKA (reference sequence). The V and J ends lost 5 bases and 2 bases respectively, with 9 bases between them. CDR3 nucleotides: TGCAGTGCTCAGAGGGGAAACTATGGCTACACCTTC. Protein product: CSAQRGNYGYTF.

There are many counts of this clonotype. This rearrangement joins TRBV5-1 to TRBJ2-3; the match to TRBD1 covers 10 bases. Germline-derived CDR1 and CDR2 are SGHRS and YFSETQ. V gave up 3 bases and J gave up 4 bases; unmatched junction bases: 2. CDR3 length: 14 amino acids. The CDR3 DNA reads as TGCGCCAGCAGCTGGGGACAGGGGCCAGATACGCAGTATTTT. It specifies CASSWGQGPDTQYF.

The chain carries TRBV20-1 and TRBJ2-2; 11 nucleotides line up with TRBD2. CDR3 length: 17 amino acids. CDR1 and CDR2 (germline): DFQATT, SNEGSKA (reference sequence). J was trimmed by 5 bases and V by 0 bases; bases with no gene match: 8. The CDR3 sequence is CSARDYLAGGPTGELFF. In nucleotides, the CDR3 is TGCAGTGCTAGAGATTACTTAGCGGGGGGGCCAACCGGGGAGCTGTTTTTT.

This clonotype was seen ten or more times. This chain joins TRBV5-6 and TRBJ2-6, with D unclear. This CDR3 is 15 amino acids long. Germline CDR1 and CDR2: SGHDT and YYEEEE. The germline V and J ends were trimmed by 4 bases and 2 bases, with 10 bases remaining between them. CDR3: CASSPPGTGANVLTF. The CDR3 nucleotides read TGTGCCAGCAGCCCCCCCGGAACTGGGGCCAACGTCCTGACTTTC.

This clonotype was seen ten or more times. The chain has TRBV27 and TRBJ2-7, with 8 positions matching TRBD2. J lost 1 base, V lost 4 bases, and 9 bases had no gene match. The CDR3 contains 16 residues. The germline CDR1 and CDR2 sequences are MNHEY and SMNVEV (reference sequence). CDR3 amino acids: CASSSPGGTGSYEQYF. The DNA of the CDR3 is TGTGCCAGCAGTTCCCCGGGGGGGACGGGATCCTACGAGCAGTACTTC.

The genes are TRBV30 and TRBJ1-2, with a tentative D call TRBD1 (6 bases). Trimming left V 0 bases short and J 3 bases short, with 14 bases between. Germline loops: CDR1 GTSNPN, CDR2 SVGIG (reference sequence). The CDR3 spans 15 residues. CDR3 coding DNA: TGTGCCTGGAGTGTACGTAAGGACAGTGACTATGGCTACACCTTC. This encodes CAWSVRKDSDYGYTF.

Note on this clonotype: One end of the junction fails to match germline, which may point to a read error. The chain is built from TRBV20-1 and TRBJ2-1; possibly TRBD1 or TRBD2 for D (5 bases each). The length of the CDR3 is 15 residues. CDR1 and CDR2 (germline): DFQATT, SNEGSKA (reference sequence). As DNA, the CDR3 is TGCAGTGCTAGAGAGGCCGGGACGGTCTACAATGAGCGGTTCTTC. It specifies CSAREAGTVYNERFF.

The rearrangement links TRBV6-1 to TRBJ2-1, with D tentatively TRBD2 (5 bases). The length of the CDR3 is 15 residues. Trimming left V 2 bases short and J 2 bases short, with 10 bases between. Germline CDR1 MNHNS, CDR2 SASEGT. The CDR3 region has the DNA TGTGCCAGCAGTGAATTTGGGGAGACCTACAATGAGCAGTTCTTC. Translating gives CASSEFGETYNEQFF.